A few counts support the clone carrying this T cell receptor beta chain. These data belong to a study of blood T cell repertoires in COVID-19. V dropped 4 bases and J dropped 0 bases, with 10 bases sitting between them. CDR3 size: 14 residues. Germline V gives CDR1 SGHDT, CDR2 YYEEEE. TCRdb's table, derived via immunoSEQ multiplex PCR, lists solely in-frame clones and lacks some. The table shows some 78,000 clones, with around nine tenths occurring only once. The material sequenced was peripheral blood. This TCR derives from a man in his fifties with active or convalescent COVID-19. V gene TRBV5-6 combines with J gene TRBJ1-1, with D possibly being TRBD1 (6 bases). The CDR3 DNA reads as TGTGCCAGCAGCGACGGACAGCTGAACACTGAAGCTTTCTTT. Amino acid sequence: CASSDGQLNTEAFF.